These 15 T cell receptor beta chains originate from one sample sequenced in a study of blood T cell repertoires in COVID-19. The data were produced by immunoSEQ multiplex PCR, yet TCRdb's version contains in-frame clones alone and is incomplete. The sample gives 21,000 or so clones, about four fifths of which show up once; under 8.5% is in the top ten. Sequenced material: peripheral blood. The receptors here all came from a human donor in a cohort sampled during active COVID-19.

The V and J genes are TRBV7-9 and TRBJ1-3; D is uncertain. The CDR3 runs to 12 residues. The V end was cut by 11 bases, the J end by 4 bases, with 12 bases between. Per the germline V gene, CDR1 is SEHNR and CDR2 is FQNEAQ (reference sequence). CDR3 sequence: CAGEAGGNTIYF. DNA for the CDR3: TGTGCCGGTGAGGCGGGGGGAAACACCATATATTTT.

The chain carries TRBV7-8 and TRBJ2-7; tentatively, D is TRBD1 (5 bases). CDR3 length equals 15 residues. Trimming removed 2 bases from V and 1 base from J, with 12 bases in between. CDR1 and CDR2 (germline): SGHVS, FQNEAQ. The CDR3 protein is CASSLQVAGSYEQYF. Here the CDR3 DNA reads TGTGCCAGCAGCTTACAGGTGGCAGGGTCCTACGAGCAGTACTTC.

The chain carries TRBV18 and TRBJ2-7, with a weak D call TRBD2 (6 bases). The germline V gene has CDR1 KGHSH and CDR2 LQKENI. The V end was cut by 5 bases, the J end by 3 bases, with 8 bases between. This CDR3 has 12 amino acids. CDR3: CASSSGSYEQYF. The CDR3 DNA sequence: TGTGCCAGCTCATCCGGGAGCTACGAGCAGTACTTC.

This clone was seen only once. This chain joins TRBV3-1 (or the pseudogene TRBV3-2) and TRBJ2-7; 7 bases are a match to TRBD1. The length of the CDR3 is 16 residues. Trimming took 5 bases from V and 2 from J; bases not matched to a gene: 12. In germline, CDR1 is LGHDT, CDR2 YNNKEL (reference sequence). As DNA, the CDR3 is TGTGCCAGCAGCTCAGGTCCGGTCCAGGGGGCCTACGAGCAGTACTTC. It encodes CASSSGPVQGAYEQYF.

This chain uses TRBV6-1 with TRBJ1-2; tentatively, D is TRBD1 (6 bases). The CDR3 contains 16 residues. The germline V gene encodes CDR1 MNHNS and CDR2 SASEGT. V lost 3 bases and J 0 bases, leaving 14 bases between the germline ends. CDR3 loop: CASSETRDIANYGYTF. The DNA for the CDR3 is TGTGCCAGCAGTGAGACTCGGGACATAGCTAACTATGGCTACACCTTC.

This chain uses TRBV6-5 with TRBJ1-4, with D possibly TRBD1 on 6 matching bases. Looked up from germline, CDR1 is MNHEY and CDR2 is SVGAGI. The CDR3 has 14 amino acids. The V end lost 7 bases, the J end lost 7 bases, and 16 bases lay between the germline ends. CDR3 sequence reads: CASTSGLRGEKLFF. The CDR3 DNA is TGTGCCAGCACTTCCGGACTCAGGGGTGAAAAACTGTTTTTT.

This chain connects TRBV9 to TRBJ1-1, with 9 positions matching TRBD1. The germline V gene has CDR1 SGDLS and CDR2 YYNGEE. V lost 5 bases and J lost 3; bases outside the gene matches: 2. This CDR3 spans 13 amino acids. The CDR3 region is CASSRQGDTEAFF. The CDR3 nucleotides read TGTGCCAGCAGTCGACAGGGGGACACTGAAGCTTTCTTT.

The genes are TRBV3-1 (or the pseudogene TRBV3-2) and TRBJ1-1; 9 nucleotides line up with TRBD1. Germline trimming cut 0 bases from V and 5 bases from J; bases unmatched to any gene: 7. Per germline, CDR1 LGHDT and CDR2 YNNKEL (reference sequence). This CDR3 has 16 amino acids. CDR3 bases: TGTGCCAGCAGCCAAGAGGGACAGGGATTTAGGACTGAAGCTTTCTTT. The encoded protein is CASSQEGQGFRTEAFF.

The chain uses TRBV6-6 and TRBJ1-5, with D maybe TRBD1 (5 bases). The CDR3 loop spans 16 amino acids. Per germline, CDR1 MNHNY and CDR2 SVGAGI (reference sequence). Trimming cost V 7 bases and J 2 bases, with 18 bases left between them. The CDR3 here is CASTQFGGIGNQPQHF. The CDR3 DNA sequence: TGTGCCAGCACACAATTCGGGGGGATTGGCAATCAGCCCCAGCATTTT.

This clone came up once. The CDR3 bases are TGTGCCAGCAGCCCCGGGGCCCAGTACTTC. Translated: CASSPGAQYF. The V call is TRBV7-9, the J call TRBJ2-5, with a possible D match to TRBD2 (5 bases). With 5 bases removed from V and 9 bases from J, the gap between germline ends came to 7 bases. The CDR3 is made up of 10 amino acids. Germline-derived CDR1 and CDR2 are SEHNR and FQNEAQ (reference sequence).

This clone has a handful of counts. V and J are TRBV28 and TRBJ1-2; TRBD1 matches 8 bases. Germline CDR1 reads MDHEN; CDR2 reads SYDVKM. The ends lost 5 bases at V and 3 bases at J; junction bases unmatched: 2. The CDR3 runs to 13 residues. The CDR3 region has the DNA TGTGCCAGCAGTACAGGGGGGGACTATGGCTACACCTTC. Its protein is CASSTGGDYGYTF.

In the case of this clone: One end of the junction fails to match germline, which may point to a read error. V gene TRBV10-3 combines with J gene TRBJ2-5; 8 positions match TRBD1. The CDR3 contains 17 residues. Germline V gene lookup returns CDR1 ENHRY and CDR2 SYGVKD. In DNA form, the CDR3 reads TGCGCCATCAGCGATACCGGCCCTCAGGGGGCCCGAGAGACCCAGTACTTC. This codes for CAISDTGPQGARETQYF.

The V call is TRBV6-5, the J call TRBJ1-4; no reliable D call. This CDR3 is built from 13 residues. The germline V gene encodes CDR1 MNHEY and CDR2 SVGAGI. V gave up 0 bases and J gave up 5 bases, with 4 bases separating them. The chain's CDR3 is CASSYSANEKLFF. The CDR3 DNA reads TGTGCCAGCAGTTACTCAGCAAATGAAAAACTGTTTTTT.

The V call is TRBV28, the J call TRBJ2-7, with a possible D match to TRBD1 (6 bases). V lost 4 bases, J lost 3 bases, and 16 bases lay in between. CDR1 MDHEN and CDR2 SYDVKM come from the germline V gene. This CDR3 region has 15 residues. The CDR3 region has the DNA TGTGCCAGCAGTTCTACAGGACAGAATTACTACGAGCAGTACTTC. This translates into CASSSTGQNYYEQYF.

J is TRBJ1-5 and V is TRBV7-3; weak D call: TRBD1 (6 bases). CDR1 is SGHTA and CDR2 is FQGTGA in the germline V gene. Trimming left V 0 bases short and J 5 bases short, with 8 bases between. The CDR3 extends over 14 amino acids. This CDR3 is CASSLTTGYQPQHF. The CDR3 DNA reads as TGTGCCAGCAGCTTAACGACAGGATATCAGCCCCAGCATTTT.